Below, one T cell receptor beta chain is given with its context. The method was immunoSEQ multiplex PCR; TCRdb's version includes in-frame clones alone and lacks a portion of them. Counted here are tens of thousands of clones, 86% occurring once; the ten biggest clones make up 1.5% to 2.5%. The sample originates from a study of blood T cell repertoires in COVID-19. CDR1 and CDR2 (germline): MNHEY, SMNVEV (reference sequence). This CDR3 contains 16 residues. Trimming removed 3 bases at V and 1 base at J, with 15 bases between. What was sequenced was peripheral blood. The TCR was taken from a woman aged 55-69 years with acute or convalescent COVID-19. The gene calls are TRBV27 and TRBJ1-1, with D tentatively TRBD1 (6 bases). The CDR3: CASSFRGRGENTEAFF. CDR3 coding DNA: TGTGCCAGCAGTTTTAGGGGGAGGGGGGAGAACACTGAAGCTTTCTTT.